This entry concerns a single T cell receptor beta chain. These data belong to a study of cytomegalovirus exposure and HLA in healthy donors. The PCR used 60 Vbeta and 13 Jbeta primers. The assay was immunoSEQ multiplex PCR, and TCRdb's table has in-frame clones only and misses some. The table has roughly 180,000 clones, more than 65% seen once; the top ten hold approximately 2.6%. The CDR3 extends over 13 amino acids. The germline CDR1 and CDR2 sequences are SNHLY and FYNNEI. The V and J ends lost 7 bases and 9 bases respectively, with 16 bases between them. The chain joins TRBV2 to TRBJ2-1, with a tentative D call TRBD1 (5 bases). The origin of this receptor is a female donor in good health and CMV-seronegative. The sequenced sample was PBMCs. The CDR3 DNA reads TGTGCCAGCATCTACAGGTTCGTCGGTGAGCAGTTCTTC. It yields the protein CASIYRFVGEQFF.